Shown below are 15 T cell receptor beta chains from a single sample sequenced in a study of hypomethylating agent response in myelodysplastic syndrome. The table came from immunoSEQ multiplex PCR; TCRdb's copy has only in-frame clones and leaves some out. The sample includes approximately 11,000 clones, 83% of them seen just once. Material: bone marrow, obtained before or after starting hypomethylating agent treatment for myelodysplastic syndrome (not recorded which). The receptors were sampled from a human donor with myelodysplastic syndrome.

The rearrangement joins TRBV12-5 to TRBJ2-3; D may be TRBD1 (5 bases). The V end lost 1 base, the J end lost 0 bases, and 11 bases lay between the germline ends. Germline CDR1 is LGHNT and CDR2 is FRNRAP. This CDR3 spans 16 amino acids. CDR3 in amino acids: CASGLAAGPSTDTQYF. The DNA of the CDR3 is TGTGCTAGTGGTTTGGCCGCAGGGCCTAGCACAGATACGCAGTATTTT.

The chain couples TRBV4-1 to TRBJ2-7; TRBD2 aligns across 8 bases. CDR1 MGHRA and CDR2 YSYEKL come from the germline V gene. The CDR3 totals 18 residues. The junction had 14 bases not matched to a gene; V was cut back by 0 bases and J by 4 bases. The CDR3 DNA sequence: TGCGCCAGCAGCCAAGATCGGGATAGCGGGGTGCCCTGGTACGAGCAGTACTTC. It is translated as CASSQDRDSGVPWYEQYF.

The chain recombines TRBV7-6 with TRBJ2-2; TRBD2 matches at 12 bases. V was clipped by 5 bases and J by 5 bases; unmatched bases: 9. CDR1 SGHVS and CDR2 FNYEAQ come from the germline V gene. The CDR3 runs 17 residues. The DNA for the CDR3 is TGTGCCAGCAGCCCGGGGAGACTAGCGGGAGCAACCGGGGAGCTGTTTTTT. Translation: CASSPGRLAGATGELFF. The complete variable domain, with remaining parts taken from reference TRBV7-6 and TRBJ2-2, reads GAGVSQSPRYKVTKRGQDVALRCDPISGHVSLYWYRQALGQGPEFLTYFNYEAQQDKSGLPNDRFSAERPEGSISTLTIQRTEQRDSAMYRCASSPGRLAGATGELFFGEGSRLTVL.

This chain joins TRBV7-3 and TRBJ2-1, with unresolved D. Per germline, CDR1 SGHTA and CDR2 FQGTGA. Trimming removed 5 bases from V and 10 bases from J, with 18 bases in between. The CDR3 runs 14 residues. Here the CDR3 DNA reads TGTGCCAGCAGCAATTCCGGAGCCTTCCAAGAGCAGTTCTTC. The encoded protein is CASSNSGAFQEQFF.

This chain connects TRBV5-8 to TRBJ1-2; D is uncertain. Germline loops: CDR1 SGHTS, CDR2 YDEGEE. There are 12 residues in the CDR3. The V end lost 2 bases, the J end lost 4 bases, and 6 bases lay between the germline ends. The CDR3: CASSLTAYGYTF. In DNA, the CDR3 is TGTGCCAGCAGCTTAACGGCCTATGGCTACACCTTC.

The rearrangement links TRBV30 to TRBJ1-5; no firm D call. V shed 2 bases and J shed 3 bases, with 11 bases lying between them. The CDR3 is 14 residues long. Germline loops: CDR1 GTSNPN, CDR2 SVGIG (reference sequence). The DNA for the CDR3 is TGTGCCTGGAGTAATGAGCGGACCAATCAGCCCCAGCATTTT. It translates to CAWSNERTNQPQHF.

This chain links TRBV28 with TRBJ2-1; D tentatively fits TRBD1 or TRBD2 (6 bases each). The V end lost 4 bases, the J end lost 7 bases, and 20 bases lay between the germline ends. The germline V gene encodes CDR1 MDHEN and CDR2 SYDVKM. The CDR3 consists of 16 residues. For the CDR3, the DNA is TGTGCCAGCAGTTCCCTCGGGGCGGGAAGGGGGAATGAGCAGTTCTTC. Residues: CASSSLGAGRGNEQFF.

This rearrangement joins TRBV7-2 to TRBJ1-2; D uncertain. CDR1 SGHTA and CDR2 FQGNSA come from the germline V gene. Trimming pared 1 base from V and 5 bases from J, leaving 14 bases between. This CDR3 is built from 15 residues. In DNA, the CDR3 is TGTGCCAGCAGCTTAGGTGCCAAGTCGGGGTATGGCTACACCTTC. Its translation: CASSLGAKSGYGYTF.

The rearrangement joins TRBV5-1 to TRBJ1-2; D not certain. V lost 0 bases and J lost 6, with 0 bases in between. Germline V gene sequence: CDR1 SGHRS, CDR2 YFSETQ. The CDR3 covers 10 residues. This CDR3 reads CASSLDGYTF. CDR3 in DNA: TGCGCCAGCAGCTTGGATGGCTACACCTTC.

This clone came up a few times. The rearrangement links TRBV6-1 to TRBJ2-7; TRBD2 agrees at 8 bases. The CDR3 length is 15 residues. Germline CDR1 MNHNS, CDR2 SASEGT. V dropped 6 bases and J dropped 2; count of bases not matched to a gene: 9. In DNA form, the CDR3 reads TGTGCCAGCAGGTTCTCTAGCGGGCGAACCTACGAGCAGTACTTC. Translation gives CASRFSSGRTYEQYF.

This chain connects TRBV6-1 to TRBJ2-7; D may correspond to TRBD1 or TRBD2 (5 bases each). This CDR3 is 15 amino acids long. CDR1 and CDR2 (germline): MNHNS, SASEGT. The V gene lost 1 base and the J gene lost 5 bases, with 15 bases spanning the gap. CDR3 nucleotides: TGTGCCAGCAGTGAAGGGGGGAACCCTCGGGACGAGCAGTACTTC. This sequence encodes CASSEGGNPRDEQYF.

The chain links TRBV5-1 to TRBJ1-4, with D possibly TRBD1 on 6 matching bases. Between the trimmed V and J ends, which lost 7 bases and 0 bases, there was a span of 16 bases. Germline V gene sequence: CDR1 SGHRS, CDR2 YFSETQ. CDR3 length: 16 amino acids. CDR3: CASFSGAPSTNEKLFF. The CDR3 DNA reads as TGCGCCAGCTTCTCAGGGGCCCCCTCAACTAATGAAAAACTGTTTTTT.

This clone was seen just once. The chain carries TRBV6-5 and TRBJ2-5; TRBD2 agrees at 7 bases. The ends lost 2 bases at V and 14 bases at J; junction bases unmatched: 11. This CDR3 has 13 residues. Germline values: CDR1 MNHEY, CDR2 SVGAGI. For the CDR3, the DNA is TGTGCCAGCAGTTACAGAAATCAAGCGGGGTTTTACTTC. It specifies CASSYRNQAGFYF.

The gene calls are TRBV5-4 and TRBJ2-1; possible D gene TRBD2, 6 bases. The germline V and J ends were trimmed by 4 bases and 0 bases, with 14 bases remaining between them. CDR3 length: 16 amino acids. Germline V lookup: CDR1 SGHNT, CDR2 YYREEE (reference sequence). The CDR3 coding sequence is TGTGCCAGCAGCCCCCGTGCGGGAAGCTCCTACAATGAGCAGTTCTTC. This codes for CASSPRAGSSYNEQFF.

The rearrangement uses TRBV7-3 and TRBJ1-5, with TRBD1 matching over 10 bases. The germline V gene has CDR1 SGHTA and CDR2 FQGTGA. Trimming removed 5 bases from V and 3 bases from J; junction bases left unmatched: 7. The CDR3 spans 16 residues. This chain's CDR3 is CASSLRDRGDNQPQHF. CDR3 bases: TGTGCCAGCAGCCTCCGGGACAGGGGCGACAATCAGCCCCAGCATTTT.